This TCR beta chain derives from a study of blood T cell repertoires in COVID-19. Study-level information: T cells, B-cell-depleted T cells, or PBMCs provided the cDNA or gDNA that served as material.

The CDR3 has 16 residues. V dropped 4 bases and J dropped 4 bases, with 19 bases sitting between them. Germline V CDR1 and CDR2: SGHTA, FQGTGA. Original methodology: It was from reference gene primer amplification that nucleated cell counts were estimated. Some clones are missing from TCRdb's copy, which holds only in-frame ones; the method was immunoSEQ multiplex PCR. The V and J calls and clone size come from that table; D and trimming were worked out from the DNA. Here the sample spans fewer than 110,000 clones, 75% to 95% being singletons. This clone has more than one count but fewer than ten. The source of this sequence is a young woman with acute or convalescent COVID-19. The chain is built from TRBV7-3 and TRBJ1-2; D gene ambiguous. The material sequenced was peripheral blood. The chain's CDR3 is CASSSLERGRGYGYTF. The DNA of the CDR3 is TGTGCCAGCAGCTCCCTCGAGCGGGGTCGGGGCTATGGCTACACCTTC.